These 22 T cell receptor beta chains were all obtained from the same sample, sequenced in a study of blood T cell repertoires in COVID-19. Sequenced by immunoSEQ multiplex PCR; TCRdb stores in-frame clones only, minus some. The sample shows 150,000 to 200,000 clones, 85% of them seen only once. The specimen sequenced was peripheral blood. The source is a human donor with acute or convalescent COVID-19. The donor label of this sample is uncertain.

The sample holds one count of this clone. This chain uses TRBV6-2 or TRBV6-3 with TRBJ2-1; 10 bases match TRBD2. This CDR3 region has 17 residues. Losses at the gene ends were 0 bases for V and 12 bases for J; bases not matched to a gene: 14. Germline CDR1 MNHEY, CDR2 SVGEGT. The CDR3 protein is CASSYSPGLATTYRQFF. The CDR3 region has the DNA TGTGCCAGCAGTTACTCGCCGGGACTAGCGACCACCTACCGGCAGTTCTTC.

V is TRBV3-1 (or the pseudogene TRBV3-2) and J is TRBJ2-7; the D gene is possibly TRBD2 (6 bases). This CDR3 contains 15 residues. Germline V gene lookup returns CDR1 LGHDT and CDR2 YNNKEL (reference sequence). Trimming shortened V by 2 bases and J by 3 bases, and 14 bases separated the two germline ends. DNA for the CDR3: TGTGCCAGCAGCCAAAATCCGGGACTGCACTACGAGCAGTACTTC. Protein product: CASSQNPGLHYEQYF.

This chain connects TRBV28 to TRBJ2-7; the D gene is possibly TRBD1 (5 bases). CDR1 is MDHEN, CDR2 SYDVKM, per germline. The CDR3 sequence is 13 residues long. V was shortened by 2 bases and J by 3 bases, with 8 bases between the two germline ends. The CDR3 loop is CASSLRQIYEQYF. The DNA for the CDR3 is TGTGCCAGCAGTTTACGACAGATCTACGAGCAGTACTTC.

V is TRBV15 and J is TRBJ2-2, with 13 bases that match TRBD2. The CDR3 loop spans 19 amino acids. V lost 2 bases to trimming and J lost 1 base; unmatched junction nucleotides: 7. In germline, CDR1 is LNHNV, CDR2 YYDKDF (reference sequence). The CDR3 bases are TGTGCCACCAGCAGATCCGGACTAGCGGGGGCCCTGAACACCGGGGAGCTGTTTTTT. It encodes CATSRSGLAGALNTGELFF.

This chain connects TRBV9 to TRBJ1-1; TRBD1 agrees at 7 bases. The J segment lost 4 bases and the V segment lost 5 bases, leaving 8 bases of the junction unmatched. The germline gives CDR1 SGDLS, CDR2 YYNGEE. The CDR3 runs 14 residues. The CDR3 loop is CASSGTAAGTEAFF. The DNA of the CDR3 is TGTGCCAGCAGTGGGACAGCGGCGGGCACTGAAGCTTTCTTT.

V and J are TRBV11-3 and TRBJ1-1; D possibly corresponds to TRBD1 (6 bases). This CDR3 contains 14 residues. Per germline, CDR1 SGHNT and CDR2 YENEEA. V lost 4 bases and J 0 bases, leaving 9 bases between the germline ends. The CDR3 here is CASSSRGLNTEAFF. Written as DNA, the CDR3 is TGTGCCAGCAGCTCCAGGGGCCTGAACACTGAAGCTTTCTTT. Together with reference TRBV11-3 and TRBJ1-1, the CDR3 gives the full variable domain: EAGVVQSPRYKIIEKKQPVAFWCNPISGHNTLYWYLQNLGQGPELLIRYENEEAVDDSQLPKDRFSAERLKGVDSTLKIQPAELGDSAVYLCASSSRGLNTEAFFGQGTRLTVV.

The genes are TRBV7-3 and TRBJ2-1; TRBD2 agrees at 10 bases. V lost 0 bases and J lost 1; bases outside the gene matches: 3. Per germline, CDR1 SGHTA and CDR2 FQGTGA. CDR3 length: 17 amino acids. CDR3 DNA: TGTGCCAGCAGCTTAACCCCGACTAGCGGGTCCTACAATGAGCAGTTCTTC. Residues: CASSLTPTSGSYNEQFF.

This clone has a single count. CDR3 coding DNA: TGTGCCAGTAGTATAGAGACTAGCCGGACCGGGGAGCTGTTTTTT. Translation gives CASSIETSRTGELFF. J is TRBJ2-2 and V is TRBV19, with 7 bases matching TRBD2. Germline V gives CDR1 LNHDA, CDR2 SQIVND (reference sequence). Trimming cost V 0 bases and J 5 bases; bases outside gene matches: 3. The CDR3 is 15 amino acids. The full variable domain, completed using reference TRBV19 and TRBJ2-2, is DGGITQSPKYLFRKEGQNVTLSCEQNLNHDAMYWYRQDPGQGLRLIYYSQIVNDFQKGDIAEGYSVSREKKESFPLTVTSAQKNPTAFYLCASSIETSRTGELFFGEGSRLTVL.

This chain joins TRBV5-1 and TRBJ2-2; TRBD1 aligns across 8 bases. CDR1 and CDR2 from the germline V gene are SGHRS and YFSETQ. Trimming removed 0 bases from V and 4 bases from J; junction bases left unmatched: 11. The CDR3 runs to 18 residues. The CDR3, as DNA: TGCGCCAGCAGCTTGGCCAATCAGGGGGCCGGGGGCACCGGGGAGCTGTTTTTT. Translated: CASSLANQGAGGTGELFF.

The chain links TRBV12-5 to TRBJ1-4; D is ambiguous. CDR1 LGHNT and CDR2 FRNRAP come from the germline V gene. Trimming stripped 3 bases from V and 0 bases from J, with 8 bases between. The CDR3 sequence is 15 residues long. CDR3 residues: CASGFIVATNEKLFF. Here the CDR3 DNA reads TGTGCTAGTGGTTTTATCGTTGCAACTAATGAAAAACTGTTTTTT.

This rearrangement joins TRBV27 to TRBJ2-7; 14 bases align to TRBD2. This CDR3 contains 19 residues. Germline V gene data show CDR1 as MNHEY and CDR2 as SMNVEV (reference sequence). With 3 bases clipped from V and 3 bases from J, the junction kept 13 bases outside the gene matches. The CDR3 DNA reads as TGTGCCAGCAGTTTTTCCAGAGGCGGGACTAGCGGGGGACGCTACGAGCAGTACTTC. Translating it yields CASSFSRGGTSGGRYEQYF.

This clone was seen more than once but under ten times. This chain uses TRBV2 with TRBJ2-1; 7 bases line up with TRBD2. This CDR3 region has 14 residues. V lost 8 bases to trimming and J lost 5 bases; unmatched junction nucleotides: 9. Germline loops: CDR1 SNHLY, CDR2 FYNNEI. The CDR3 bases are TGTGCCAGCCGAAGCGGGGTGAGGAACAATGAGCAGTTCTTC. It translates to CASRSGVRNNEQFF.

This rearrangement joins TRBV7-8 to TRBJ2-7, with D possibly matching TRBD2 (5 bases). The V and J ends lost 3 bases and 5 bases respectively, with 14 bases between them. Germline V lookup: CDR1 SGHVS, CDR2 FQNEAQ. The CDR3 is 14 residues long. This CDR3 is CASSFQVGMNEQYF. CDR3 nucleotide sequence: TGTGCCAGCAGCTTCCAGGTCGGGATGAACGAGCAGTACTTC.

This clone was observed once. The chain is built from TRBV12-5 and TRBJ2-3; 13 bases fit TRBD2. Germline loops: CDR1 LGHNT, CDR2 FRNRAP. The ends lost 4 bases at V and 2 bases at J; junction bases unmatched: 3. The CDR3 is 16 residues long. In DNA, the CDR3 is TGTGCTAGTGGTTGGACTAGCGGGGGCGCCACAGATACGCAGTATTTT. It translates to CASGWTSGGATDTQYF.

J is TRBJ2-7 and V is TRBV7-3; TRBD1 agrees at 8 bases. This CDR3 contains 13 residues. Germline V gene sequence: CDR1 SGHTA, CDR2 FQGTGA. V gave up 6 bases and J gave up 6 bases; unmatched junction bases: 7. The CDR3, as DNA: TGTGCCAGCAGTCAGGACAGGGTGGGCGAGCAGTACTTC. Its protein is CASSQDRVGEQYF.

This chain connects TRBV7-8 to TRBJ1-1; weak D call: TRBD1 (5 bases). CDR1 and CDR2 from the germline V gene are SGHVS and FQNEAQ. V was cut by 1 base and J by 5 bases, with 14 bases left in between. The CDR3 is made up of 15 amino acids. The CDR3 DNA reads TGTGCCAGCAGCTTAGGGGGGGTGCGGAGGACTGAAGCTTTCTTT. Translating gives CASSLGGVRRTEAFF.

This chain uses TRBV29-1 with TRBJ1-5; 7 nucleotides match TRBD1. V trimming: 3 bases; J trimming: 3 bases; junction bases outside the gene matches: 5. From germline, CDR1 is SQVTM and CDR2 ANQGSEA. CDR3 length: 14 residues. CDR3: CSVDGDSPNQPQHF. Here the CDR3 DNA reads TGCAGCGTTGACGGGGACAGCCCCAATCAGCCCCAGCATTTT.

The chain uses TRBV20-1 and TRBJ2-7; D is possibly TRBD1 (6 bases). V shed 0 bases and J shed 9 bases, with 9 bases lying between them. The CDR3 contains 11 residues. CDR1 and CDR2 (germline): DFQATT, SNEGSKA (reference sequence). CDR3 bases: TGCAGTGCTAGAGATGGGACAAGGCAGTACTTC. Protein product: CSARDGTRQYF.

This chain links TRBV2 with TRBJ2-1; D might be TRBD1 (5 bases). Trimming cost V 5 bases and J 1 base, with 12 bases left between them. Germline assignment: CDR1 SNHLY and CDR2 FYNNEI. The CDR3 is made up of 15 amino acids. The DNA of the CDR3 is TGTGCCAGCAGTAAGACAGCGAATTCCTACAATGAGCAGTTCTTC. It specifies CASSKTANSYNEQFF.

This clone has a single count. This rearrangement joins TRBV10-3 to TRBJ1-1, with D tentatively TRBD1 (5 bases). The germline V gene encodes CDR1 ENHRY and CDR2 SYGVKD. V lost 0 bases to trimming and J lost 0 bases, with 14 bases between them. The CDR3 consists of 17 residues. This CDR3 is CAISESTMRTLNTEAFF. In DNA, the CDR3 is TGTGCCATCAGTGAGTCGACGATGCGGACATTGAACACTGAAGCTTTCTTT.

CDR3 region: CASSRGGLAKYLTQYF. CDR3 bases: TGTGCCAGCAGCCGAGGCGGACTAGCCAAATATTTAACCCAGTACTTC. The V call is TRBV27, the J call TRBJ2-5; the match to TRBD2 covers 8 bases. J lost 8 bases, V lost 6 bases, and 17 bases had no gene match. Per germline, CDR1 MNHEY and CDR2 SMNVEV (reference sequence). The CDR3 has 16 residues.

This chain uses TRBV4-1 with TRBJ2-5, with D possibly being TRBD1 (5 bases). The CDR3 runs to 14 residues. V was shortened by 0 bases and J by 5 bases, with 10 bases between the two germline ends. Germline V gives CDR1 MGHRA, CDR2 YSYEKL. The CDR3 sequence is CASSQDRVGETQYF. The CDR3 bases are TGCGCCAGCAGCCAAGACAGGGTTGGGGAGACCCAGTACTTC.